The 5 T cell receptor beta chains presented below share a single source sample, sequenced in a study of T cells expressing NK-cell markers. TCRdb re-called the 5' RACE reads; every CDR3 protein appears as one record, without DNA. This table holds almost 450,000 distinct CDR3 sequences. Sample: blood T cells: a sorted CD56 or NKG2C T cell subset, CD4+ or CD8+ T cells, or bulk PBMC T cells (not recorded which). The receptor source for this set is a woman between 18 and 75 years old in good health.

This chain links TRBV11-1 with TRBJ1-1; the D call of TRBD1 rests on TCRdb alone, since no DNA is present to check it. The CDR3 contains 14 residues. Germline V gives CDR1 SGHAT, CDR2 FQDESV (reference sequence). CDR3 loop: CASSLTGVDTEAFF.

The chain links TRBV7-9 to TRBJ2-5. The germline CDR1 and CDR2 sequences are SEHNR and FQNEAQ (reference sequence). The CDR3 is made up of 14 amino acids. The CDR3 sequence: CASSQTPQKETQYF.

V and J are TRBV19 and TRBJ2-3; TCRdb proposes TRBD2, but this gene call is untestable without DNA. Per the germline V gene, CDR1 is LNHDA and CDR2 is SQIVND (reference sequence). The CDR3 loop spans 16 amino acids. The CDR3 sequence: CASKLAGVASTDTQYF. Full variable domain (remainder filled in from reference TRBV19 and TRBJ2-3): DGGITQSPKYLFRKEGQNVTLSCEQNLNHDAMYWYRQDPGQGLRLIYYSQIVNDFQKGDIAEGYSVSREKKESFPLTVTSAQKNPTAFYLCASKLAGVASTDTQYFGPGTRLTVL.

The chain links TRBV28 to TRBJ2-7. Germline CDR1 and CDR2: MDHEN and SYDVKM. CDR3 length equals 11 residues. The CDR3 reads CASSFFYEQYF.

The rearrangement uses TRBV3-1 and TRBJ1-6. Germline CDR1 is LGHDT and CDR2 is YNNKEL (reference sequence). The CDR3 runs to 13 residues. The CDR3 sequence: CASSQRGDWSLHF.